A single sample is the source of the 21 T cell receptor beta chains below, sequenced in a study of cytomegalovirus exposure and HLA in healthy donors. The PCR used 60 Vbeta and 13 Jbeta primers. Generated by immunoSEQ multiplex PCR, the TCRdb table keeps only in-frame clones and is missing some. The sample has about 120,000 clones, under 90% seen once. Material: PBMCs. The source is a middle-aged woman in good health and CMV-seronegative.

This clone came up once. The J gene is TRBJ2-3, the V gene TRBV7-2, with 13 bases matching TRBD2. Germline CDR1 and CDR2: SGHTA and FQGNSA. With 3 bases clipped from V and 8 bases from J, the junction kept 11 bases outside the gene matches. This CDR3 contains 17 residues. The CDR3 loop is CASSFQTGTSGMATQYF. CDR3 nucleotide sequence: TGTGCCAGCAGCTTCCAAACCGGGACTAGCGGGATGGCTACGCAGTATTTT.

The CDR3 bases are TGTGCCAGCTCACCGGGTTGGGAGGGCGGCGCAGATACGCAGTATTTT. It specifies CASSPGWEGGADTQYF. The chain couples TRBV18 to TRBJ2-3; the match to TRBD2 covers 7 bases. There are 16 residues in the CDR3. Trimming cost V 3 bases and J 4 bases; bases outside gene matches: 10. The germline gives CDR1 KGHSH, CDR2 LQKENI.

The J gene is TRBJ2-2, the V gene TRBV9; tentative D call: TRBD1 (5 bases). CDR1 and CDR2 (germline): SGDLS, YYNGEE. Trimming left V 3 bases short and J 5 bases short, with 14 bases between. The CDR3 runs 15 residues. CDR3 sequence reads: CASSGNVAGTGELFF. The CDR3 DNA is TGTGCCAGCAGCGGTAACGTCGCAGGGACCGGGGAGCTGTTTTTT. The whole variable domain, filled in from reference TRBV9 and TRBJ2-2, reads DSGVTQTPKHLITATGQRVTLRCSPRSGDLSVYWYQQSLDQGLQFLIQYYNGEERAKGNILERFSAQQFPDLHSELNLSSLELGDSALYFCASSGNVAGTGELFFGEGSRLTVL.

The chain is built from TRBV6-1 and TRBJ2-3, with 12 bases lining up with TRBD2. V lost 6 bases to trimming and J lost 2 bases; unmatched junction nucleotides: 3. Looked up from germline, CDR1 is MNHNS and CDR2 is SASEGT. The CDR3 totals 15 residues. CDR3 DNA: TGTGCCAGCAGGAGGACTAGCGGGGACACAGATACGCAGTATTTT. Its protein is CASRRTSGDTDTQYF.

The chain joins TRBV7-9 to TRBJ2-7; 10 bases agree with TRBD1. Germline CDR1 reads SEHNR; CDR2 reads FQNEAQ (reference sequence). V trimming: 4 bases; J trimming: 5 bases; junction bases outside the gene matches: 5. The CDR3 has 14 residues. CDR3 in amino acids: CASSYGTGVHEQYF. The DNA for the CDR3 is TGTGCCAGCAGCTACGGGACAGGGGTCCACGAGCAGTACTTC. Full variable domain (rest looked up from reference TRBV7-9 and TRBJ2-7): DTGVSQNPRHKITKRGQNVTFRCDPISEHNRLYWYRQTLGQGPEFLTYFQNEAQLEKSRLLSDRFSAERPKGSFSTLEIQRTEQGDSAMYLCASSYGTGVHEQYFGPGTRLTVT.

This rearrangement joins TRBV7-8 to TRBJ2-3, with 8 bases aligning to TRBD2. CDR1 and CDR2 from the germline V gene are SGHVS and FQNEAQ. V shed 5 bases, J shed 5 bases, and the junction held 9 bases outside the gene matches. The CDR3 covers 15 residues. The CDR3 sequence: CASSKGGAGEDTQYF. The CDR3 nucleotides read TGTGCCAGCAGCAAAGGAGGAGCGGGGGAAGATACGCAGTATTTT.

This clone has just one count. Written as DNA, the CDR3 is TGTGCCAGCAGCGTCAGGATCGCTACTAACTATGGCTACACCTTC. Translating it yields CASSVRIATNYGYTF. V usage is TRBV11-2 and J usage is TRBJ1-2; no firm D call. Trimming stripped 5 bases from V and 0 bases from J, with 13 bases between. The CDR3 sequence is 15 residues long. Germline V gives CDR1 SGHAT, CDR2 FQNNGV.

This rearrangement joins TRBV5-4 to TRBJ2-7, with TRBD1 matching 9 bases. This CDR3 has 13 amino acids. Germline-derived CDR1 and CDR2 are SGHNT and YYREEE (reference sequence). Unmatched junction bases numbered 7, after V lost 6 bases and J lost 6 bases. CDR3 sequence reads: CASKTGGLGEQYF. The DNA for the CDR3 is TGTGCCAGCAAGACAGGGGGGCTGGGCGAGCAGTACTTC.

The chain uses TRBV5-1 and TRBJ1-2; D uncertain. The CDR3 totals 12 residues. Trimming removed 4 bases at V and 8 bases at J, with 12 bases between. From germline, CDR1 is SGHRS and CDR2 YFSETQ. In nucleotides, the CDR3 is TGCGCCAGCAGCGACCCACTAACGGGCTACACCTTC. This gives the protein CASSDPLTGYTF.

The V call is TRBV7-8, the J call TRBJ2-1; D perhaps matches TRBD2 (6 bases). Germline V gene data show CDR1 as SGHVS and CDR2 as FQNEAQ. With 3 bases removed from V and 6 bases from J, the gap between germline ends came to 12 bases. The CDR3 loop spans 14 amino acids. CDR3 loop: CASSLPTSRNEQFF. The CDR3 coding sequence is TGTGCCAGCAGCTTGCCCACTAGCCGCAATGAGCAGTTCTTC.

The V and J genes are TRBV5-1 and TRBJ2-7; no definite D call. Trimming shortened V by 0 bases and J by 4 bases, and 17 bases separated the two germline ends. This CDR3 contains 16 residues. The V gene's germline CDR1 is SGHRS and CDR2 YFSETQ. The CDR3 loop is CASSLVSEPKIYEQYF. In nucleotides, the CDR3 is TGCGCCAGCAGCTTGGTGTCGGAGCCGAAAATTTACGAGCAGTACTTC.

The V call is TRBV27, the J call TRBJ2-4; D gene ambiguous. The CDR3 is 15 amino acids. CDR1 and CDR2 (germline): MNHEY, SMNVEV (reference sequence). V dropped 4 bases and J dropped 0 bases, with 10 bases sitting between them. The CDR3 sequence is CASSSAGLAKNIQYF. CDR3 nucleotide sequence: TGTGCCAGCAGTTCAGCAGGTCTAGCCAAAAACATTCAGTACTTC.

This chain joins TRBV5-1 and TRBJ2-7, with D unresolved. CDR3 length: 15 amino acids. Germline assignment: CDR1 SGHRS and CDR2 YFSETQ. V shed 0 bases and J shed 0 bases, with 10 bases lying between them. The CDR3 DNA reads as TGCGCCAGCAGCTTGGCCGGTCACCTCTCCTACGAGCAGTACTTC. Translation gives CASSLAGHLSYEQYF.

As DNA, the CDR3 is TGTGCCAGCAGCCCCGCCGGGACTGGCGCGTCCCAGTACTTC. Its translation: CASSPAGTGASQYF. The rearrangement links TRBV7-8 to TRBJ2-5; tentatively, D is TRBD2 (6 bases). Germline V gives CDR1 SGHVS, CDR2 FQNEAQ. The CDR3 runs 14 residues. Trimming left V 5 bases short and J 9 bases short, with 19 bases between.

The CDR3 nucleotides are TGTGCCAGCAGCCTACCTCGTCCCTCGGTAGAGACCCAGTACTTC. Protein product: CASSLPRPSVETQYF. This chain connects TRBV7-2 to TRBJ2-5; no definite D call. This CDR3 comprises 15 residues. Looked up from germline, CDR1 is SGHTA and CDR2 is FQGNSA. Trimming left V 5 bases short and J 4 bases short, with 17 bases between.

DNA of the CDR3: TGTGCCAGCAACGTAGGGGTCCCCTCCTACAATGAGCAGTTCTTC. Translated: CASNVGVPSYNEQFF. V gene TRBV7-6 combines with J gene TRBJ2-1; D is possibly TRBD1 (5 bases). V gave up 7 bases and J gave up 0 bases, with 13 bases separating them. This CDR3 spans 15 amino acids. Germline lookup yields CDR1 SGHVS and CDR2 FNYEAQ.

This clone was observed a few times. This chain joins TRBV7-2 and TRBJ1-6; D is ambiguous. This CDR3 is built from 12 residues. Looked up from germline, CDR1 is SGHTA and CDR2 is FQGNSA. V lost 3 bases to trimming and J lost 9 bases, with 6 bases between them. CDR3 sequence (DNA): TGTGCCAGCAGCTTCCGGGGTTCACCCCTCCACTTT. It yields the protein CASSFRGSPLHF.

This chain connects TRBV2 to TRBJ2-7; TRBD2 is a possible D gene (7 bases). The germline V and J ends were trimmed by 6 bases and 2 bases, with 11 bases remaining between them. The CDR3 runs to 13 residues. Germline values: CDR1 SNHLY, CDR2 FYNNEI. The CDR3 reads CASRTGGTYEQYF. CDR3 DNA sequence: TGTGCCAGCAGAACGGGGGGCACCTACGAGCAGTACTTC.

This clone was counted between two and nine times. The chain combines TRBV11-2 with TRBJ1-1, with a weak D call TRBD1 (5 bases). The CDR3 spans 11 residues. Germline CDR1 and CDR2: SGHAT and FQNNGV. Trimming cost V 8 bases and J 3 bases, with 7 bases left between them. CDR3: CASGGYTEAFF. DNA of the CDR3: TGTGCCAGCGGGGGGTACACTGAAGCTTTCTTT.

This chain connects TRBV6-4 to TRBJ1-5; D not resolved. Trimming cost V 4 bases and J 0 bases, with 10 bases left between them. The germline V gene has CDR1 MRHNA and CDR2 SNTAGT. This CDR3 has 15 residues. CDR3 in amino acids: CASSVIRSSNQPQHF. The CDR3 nucleotides read TGTGCCAGCAGTGTAATCAGGTCTAGCAATCAGCCCCAGCATTTT.

The gene calls are TRBV6-6 and TRBJ1-1; TRBD1 might be the D (5 bases). Trimming stripped 2 bases from V and 1 base from J, with 14 bases between. This CDR3 spans 16 amino acids. Germline CDR1 MNHNY, CDR2 SVGAGI (reference sequence). This CDR3 is CASSYPAGGANTEAFF. The CDR3 nucleotides are TGTGCCAGCAGTTACCCGGCAGGAGGGGCGAACACTGAAGCTTTCTTT.